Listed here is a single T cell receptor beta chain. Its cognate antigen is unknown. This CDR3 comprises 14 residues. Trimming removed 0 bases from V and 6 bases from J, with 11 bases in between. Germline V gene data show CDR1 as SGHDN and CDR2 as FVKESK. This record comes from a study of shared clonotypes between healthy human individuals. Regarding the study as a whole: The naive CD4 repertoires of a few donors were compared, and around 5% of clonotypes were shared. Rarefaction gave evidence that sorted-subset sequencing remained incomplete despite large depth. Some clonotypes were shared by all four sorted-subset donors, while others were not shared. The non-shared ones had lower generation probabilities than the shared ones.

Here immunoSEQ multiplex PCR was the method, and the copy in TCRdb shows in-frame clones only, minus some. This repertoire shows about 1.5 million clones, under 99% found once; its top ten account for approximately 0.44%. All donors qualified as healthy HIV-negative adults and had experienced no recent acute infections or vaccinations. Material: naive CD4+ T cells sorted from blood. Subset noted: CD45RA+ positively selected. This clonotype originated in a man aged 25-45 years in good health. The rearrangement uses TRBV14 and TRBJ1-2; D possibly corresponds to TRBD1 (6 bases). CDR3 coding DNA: TGTGCCAGCAGCCAAGAAGGGGGGAAGGATGGCTACACCTTC. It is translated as CASSQEGGKDGYTF.